The sequence of this T cell receptor (beta chain) was determined in a study of Graves' ophthalmopathy and Graves' hyperthyroidism. Overall study: Ophthalmopathy not arising within 18 months of follow-up defined hyperthyroidism as stable. Study results and caveats: Blood was where most expanded thyroid clonotypes above 0.001 frequency also turned up.

Comment on this clonotype: The antigen is not known.

RNA transcripts were the source from which TCR beta CDR3 regions were amplified. First-round RT-PCR employed HTBI primers, with a second-round multiplex PCR after it. Via MiXCR, TCRdb re-called the multiplex PCR reads, giving one row per CDR3 protein. This sample carries some 1.1 million distinct CDR3 sequences, less than 45% of them seen once, and the ten largest clones take more than 9.5%. The CDR3 spans 17 residues. V shed 0 bases and J 6 bases; nucleotides not matched to a gene: 10. Germline values: CDR1 SGDLS, CDR2 YYNGEE. The TCR was taken from an adult man with Graves' hyperthyroidism. The chain uses TRBV9 and TRBJ2-2; 8 bases are a match to TRBD2. Sequenced input: peripheral blood or thyroid tissue (not recorded which). CDR3 in amino acids: CASSVEEAAGDPGELFF. CDR3 sequence (DNA): TGTGCCAGCAGCGTAGAGGAGGCAGCGGGGGATCCCGGGGAGCTGTTTTTT.